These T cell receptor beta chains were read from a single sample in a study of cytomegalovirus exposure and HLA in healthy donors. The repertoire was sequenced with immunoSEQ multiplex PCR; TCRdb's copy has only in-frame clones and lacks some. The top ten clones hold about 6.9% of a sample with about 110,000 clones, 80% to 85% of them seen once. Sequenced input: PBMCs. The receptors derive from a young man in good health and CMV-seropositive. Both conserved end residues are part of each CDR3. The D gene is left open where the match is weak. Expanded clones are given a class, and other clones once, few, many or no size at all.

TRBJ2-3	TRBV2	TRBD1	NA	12	CASSDRDRVQYF	TGTGCCAGCAGTGACCGGGACAGGGTGCAGTATTTT
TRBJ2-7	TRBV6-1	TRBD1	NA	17	CASSEGQGVTMGYEQYF	TGTGCCAGCAGTGAAGGACAGGGGGTGACTATGGGCTACGAGCAGTACTTC
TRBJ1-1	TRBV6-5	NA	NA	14	CASSYLQSNTEAFF	TGTGCCAGCAGTTACTTGCAGTCCAACACTGAAGCTTTCTTT
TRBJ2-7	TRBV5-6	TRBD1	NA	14	CASTLTGGVNEQYF	TGTGCCAGCACCTTGACAGGGGGTGTCAACGAGCAGTACTTC
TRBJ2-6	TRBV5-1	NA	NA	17	CASSLTVGPSGANVLTF	TGCGCCAGCAGCTTGACAGTGGGTCCCTCTGGGGCCAACGTCCTGACTTTC
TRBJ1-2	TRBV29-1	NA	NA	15	CSVEDGVGRIYRYTF	TGCAGCGTTGAAGACGGCGTGGGGCGGATTTATCGCTACACCTTC
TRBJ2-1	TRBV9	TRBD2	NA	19	CASSVDGTSGVRSYNEQFF	TGTGCCAGCAGCGTAGATGGGACTAGCGGGGTTCGATCCTACAATGAGCAGTTCTTC
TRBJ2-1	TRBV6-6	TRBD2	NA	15	CASSFLTSRLNEQFF	TGTGCCAGCAGTTTTCTGACTAGCCGTCTTAATGAGCAGTTCTTC
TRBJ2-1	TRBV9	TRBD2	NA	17	CASSARLTSGSYNEQFF	TGTGCCAGCAGCGCGCGACTGACTAGCGGGAGCTACAATGAGCAGTTCTTC
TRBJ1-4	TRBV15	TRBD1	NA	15	CATSWRGPGDEKLFF	TGTGCCACCAGCTGGAGGGGGCCGGGGGATGAAAAACTGTTTTTT
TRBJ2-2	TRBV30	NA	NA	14	CAWSVQGNTGELFF	TGTGCCTGGAGTGTACAGGGGAACACCGGGGAGCTGTTTTTT
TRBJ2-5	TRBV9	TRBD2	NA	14	CASSPRTSAETQYF	TGTGCCAGCAGCCCCCGGACTAGCGCGGAGACCCAGTACTTC
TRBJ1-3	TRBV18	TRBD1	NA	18	CASSPQMGRQGAGNTIYF	TGTGCCAGCTCACCACAGATGGGAAGACAGGGGGCCGGAAACACCATATATTTT
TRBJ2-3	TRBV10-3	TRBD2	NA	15	CAISMTSGGTDTQYF	TGTGCCATCAGCATGACTAGCGGGGGCACAGATACGCAGTATTTT
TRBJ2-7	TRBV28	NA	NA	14	CASTSDRELYEQYF	TGTGCCAGCACTTCGGACCGGGAACTCTACGAGCAGTACTTC
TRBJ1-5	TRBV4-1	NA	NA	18	CASSRLPPNVDSNQPQHF	TGCGCCAGCAGCCGGTTACCTCCTAACGTAGATAGCAATCAGCCCCAGCATTTT
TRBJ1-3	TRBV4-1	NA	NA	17	CASSQEGRGAWGNTIYF	TGCGCCAGCAGCCAAGAGGGTCGGGGGGCGTGGGGAAACACCATATATTTT
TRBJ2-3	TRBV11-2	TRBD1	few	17	CASSHNWDRAITDTQYF	TGTGCCAGCAGCCATAACTGGGACAGGGCAATCACAGATACGCAGTATTTT
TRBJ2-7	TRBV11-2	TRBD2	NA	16	CASRALSGGSSYEQYF	TGTGCCAGCAGAGCTCTTAGCGGGGGATCGTCCTACGAGCAGTACTTC
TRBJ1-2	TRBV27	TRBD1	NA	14	CASSPGGAGYGYTF	TGTGCCAGCAGTCCAGGGGGCGCGGGCTATGGCTACACCTTC
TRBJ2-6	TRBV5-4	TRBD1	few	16	CASRPGTGSGANVLTF	TGTGCCAGCAGACCCGGGACAGGGTCCGGGGCCAACGTCCTGACTTTC
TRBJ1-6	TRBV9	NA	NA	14	CASSPRTDNSPLHF	TGTGCCAGCAGCCCCCGGACAGACAATTCACCCCTCCACTTT
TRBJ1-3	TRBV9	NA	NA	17	CASSVVSGGLSGNTIYF	TGTGCCAGCAGCGTAGTTTCCGGCGGTCTCTCTGGAAACACCATATATTTT
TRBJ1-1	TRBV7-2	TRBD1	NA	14	CASSRAGTGAEAFF	TGTGCCAGCAGCCGTGCCGGGACAGGGGCTGAAGCTTTCTTT
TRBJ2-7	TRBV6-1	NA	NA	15	CASGGLGGSAYEQYF	TGTGCCAGCGGGGGTCTCGGGGGTTCAGCCTACGAGCAGTACTTC
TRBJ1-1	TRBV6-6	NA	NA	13	CASSSSTGTEAFF	NA
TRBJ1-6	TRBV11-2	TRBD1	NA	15	CASSQGQLYNSPLHF	TGTGCCAGCAGCCAGGGACAGCTTTATAATTCACCCCTCCACTTT
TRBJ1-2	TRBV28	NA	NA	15	CASSLTSGLGYGYTF	TGTGCCAGCAGTCTCACCTCGGGTCTCGGCTATGGCTACACCTTC
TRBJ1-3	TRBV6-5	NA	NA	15	CASGPAGSSGNTIYF	TGTGCCAGCGGGCCGGCGGGGAGCTCTGGAAACACCATATATTTT
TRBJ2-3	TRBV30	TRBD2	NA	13	CAWTPGGEDTQYF	TGTGCCTGGACCCCGGGGGGGGAAGATACGCAGTATTTT
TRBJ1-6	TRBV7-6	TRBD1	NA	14	CASSIGGNNSPLHF	TGTGCCAGCAGCATAGGGGGCAACAATTCACCCCTCCACTTT
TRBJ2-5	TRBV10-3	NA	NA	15	CAISESGGSQETQYF	TGTGCCATCAGTGAGTCGGGGGGTTCCCAAGAGACCCAGTACTTC
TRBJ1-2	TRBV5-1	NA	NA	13	CASSLAQGSGYTF	TGCGCCAGCAGCTTGGCGCAGGGCAGTGGCTACACCTTC
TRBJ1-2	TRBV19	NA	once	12	CASTWRDYGYTF	TGTGCCAGTACTTGGCGGGACTATGGCTACACCTTC
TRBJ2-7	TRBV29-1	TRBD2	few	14	CSVRGLAGNYEQYF	TGCAGCGTCCGGGGACTAGCGGGGAACTACGAGCAGTACTTC
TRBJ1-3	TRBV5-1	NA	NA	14	CASSTGYSGNTIYF	TGCGCCAGCAGCACAGGGTACTCTGGAAACACCATATATTTT
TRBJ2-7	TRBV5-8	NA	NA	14	CASSLVGVGGEQYF	TGTGCCAGCAGCTTGGTTGGGGTGGGAGGCGAGCAGTACTTC
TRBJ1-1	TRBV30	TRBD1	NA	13	CAWSRTGGVEAFF	TGTGCCTGGAGTCGCACAGGGGGGGTCGAAGCTTTCTTT
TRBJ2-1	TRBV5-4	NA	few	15	CASSPGQSSYNEQFF	TGTGCCAGCAGCCCCGGACAGAGCTCCTACAATGAGCAGTTCTTC
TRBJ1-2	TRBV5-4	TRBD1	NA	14	CASSRRDSQSGYTF	TGTGCCAGCAGCCGACGGGACAGTCAGAGTGGCTACACCTTC
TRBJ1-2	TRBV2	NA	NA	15	CASSGSAARGYGYTF	TGTGCCAGCAGTGGGTCGGCGGCAAGAGGCTATGGCTACACCTTC
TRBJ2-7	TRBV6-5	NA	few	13	CASRGGERHEQYF	TGTGCCAGCAGAGGAGGGGAACGGCACGAGCAGTACTTC